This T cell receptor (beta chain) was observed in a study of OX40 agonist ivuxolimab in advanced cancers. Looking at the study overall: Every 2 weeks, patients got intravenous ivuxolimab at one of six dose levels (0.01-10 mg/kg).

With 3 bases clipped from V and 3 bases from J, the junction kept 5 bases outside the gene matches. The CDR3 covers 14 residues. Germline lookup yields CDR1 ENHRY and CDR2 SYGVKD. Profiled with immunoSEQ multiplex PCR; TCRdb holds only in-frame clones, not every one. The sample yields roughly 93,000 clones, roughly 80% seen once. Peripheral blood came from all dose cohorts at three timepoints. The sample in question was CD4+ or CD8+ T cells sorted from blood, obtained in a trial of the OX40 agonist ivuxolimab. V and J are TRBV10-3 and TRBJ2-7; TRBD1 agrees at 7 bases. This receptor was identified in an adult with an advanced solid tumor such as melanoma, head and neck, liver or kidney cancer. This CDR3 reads CAISDDRAGYEQYF. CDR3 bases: TGTGCCATCAGTGATGACAGGGCGGGCTACGAGCAGTACTTC.